The source of this T cell receptor beta chain is a study of beta chain features in type 1 diabetes (dated by TCRdb to the late 2010s). The study in broad terms: Mean age, gender distribution, total cell number and subset yield were not different between patients and healthy donors. The study compared the TCRB repertoires of sorted circulating CD4+ T cell subsets in recently diagnosed type 1 diabetes patients with those in matched healthy donors. Naive and central memory subsets were obtained from all 30 or so donors, but regulatory and stem cell-like memory subsets were isolated from only 8 patients and 8 healthy donors. A total of 90 million to 140 million sorted cells were examined across all samples, and RNA yield correlated strongly with the number of cells per subset.

All of the isolated RNA was reverse transcribed with the High Capacity cDNA Reverse Transcription Kit, so expressed TCRB transcripts were sequenced. Deep immunoSEQ sequencing was applied to naive, central memory and regulatory T cell samples, giving an average of roughly 3.3 million total reads per sample. After sorted cells were lysed in RLT buffer, RNA was extracted with DNase-treated RNeasy Micro or Mini kits, with the choice depending on cell number. To prevent cross-contamination, every cell subset was processed on its own, while patient and healthy donor samples were processed together. The immunoSEQ multiplex PCR was used to amplify TCRB sequences from cDNA, yielding 87-bp fragments that span the CDR3 region. Amplicons were sequenced on the Illumina HiSeq platform. Under the source paper's analysis protocol: PCR bias was corrected computationally using synthetic template baselines, and reads within Hamming distance 2 were collapsed, with unmergeable singletons discarded. Reads were aligned against IMGT to assign V, D and J genes, CDR3 length and insertions or deletions at six rearrangement sites. Within each subset, clonotype counts were normalized to the number of sorted cells before true diversity and Gini coefficients were calculated with the tcR R package. The overlap coefficient, calculated on TCRB nucleotide sequences, was used to measure repertoire sharing. As a proxy for the pre-selection repertoire, out-of-frame TCRB sequences from naive cells were analyzed. TCRdb re-hosts the immuneACCESS table, in-frame sequences only. Its copies lack some clones; in the studies checked, an unresolved V gene accounts for under half of them, and the cause for the rest is not known. That table is the source of V, J and clone size, and D and trimming were worked out from the DNA. A total of over 120,000 clones appear in this sample, more than 9% of them only once. Under 1.5% of the sample rests with the top ten.

Each donor gave one peripheral blood draw, averaging roughly 120 mL, which was collected into heparinised tubes. Naive, central memory, regulatory and stem cell-like memory CD4+ T cells were sorted on a BD FACSAria II using a panel including CD45RO, CCR7, CD25, CD127, CD95 and CD27. Every sorted population had a purity above 98%. PBMCs were isolated right away by Lymphoprep density gradient centrifugation and were stained directly, without culture. So that batch effects would be minimized, each experiment stained and sorted samples in pairs, pairing one healthy donor with one patient. This clone was seen a few times. Its recognized antigen is unknown. One base away there is no much larger clone; base qualities are not given. Spanning cysteine to phenylalanine, the CDR3 consists of 14 amino acids. The kept DNA is CDR3 alone, 42 bases in frame from the first base. V and J lose 3 bases and 3 bases, and a span of 12 bases separates them. The germline V gene specifies SGHTA as CDR1 and FQGNSA as CDR2.

Beyond this particular receptor, the publication reports: Shorter templates might be favored by PCR, yet because patient and control samples were amplified and corrected together, any such skew would affect both groups equally. At VDJ recombination sites, type 1 diabetes patients had fewer insertions and more deleted nucleotides, which implies abnormalities in thymic rearrangement. The naive, central memory and regulatory TCRB repertoires appeared to resemble one another more closely among patients than among healthy donors. Because the HLA sub-analyses included only small numbers of individuals, any influence of HLA type on TCRB rearrangement was left unresolved. In all four CD4+ subsets, TCRB CDR3 length was moderately but significantly shorter in type 1 diabetes patients. Because cDNA rather than genomic DNA was sequenced, highly expressing activated cells could have been over-represented, although no difference in activation and CD3 levels was found between groups.

Sequencing was done on a sample of naive CD4+ T cells from blood. The label giving this sample's cell subset or site can be read as: true naive CD4+ T cells. The TCR originated in a man aged 18 to 30 in good health. This receptor chain uses TRBV7-2 and TRBJ2-7; a tentative D match to TRBD2 spans 7 bases. The DNA sequence reads TGTGCCAGCAGCTTTAGGGGGGAGGGCTACGAGCAGTACTTC. It codes for CASSFRGEGYEQYF.